This T cell receptor (beta chain) was sequenced in a study of T cell repertoires in cytomegalovirus infection (dated by TCRdb to between 2017 and 2020). Study-level background: The peptide stimulations were aimed at well-studied HLA-B-restricted epitopes as well as recently identified HLA-C-restricted CMV epitopes, whose presentation resists viral immunomodulation. Because public TCR beta signatures pointed to carriage of CMV infection together with the matching HLA type, the HLA type of each donor mattered for the analysis.

From a lookup of the germline V gene, CDR1 and CDR2 are MNHNS and SASEGT. The CDR3 covers 13 residues, taking in both the cysteine and the phenylalanine. Only the CDR3 region is kept as DNA, spanning 39 bases read in frame from base 1. V is pared back by 7 bases and J by 9 bases, with 16 bases lying between the germline termini. The sequencer was an Illumina HiSeq 1500. The public reads were reanalyzed by TCRdb: fastp trimming at Q25, MiXCR alignment, in-frame beta chains only. Under each unique CDR3 protein, matching rows form one entry showing the most common genes and DNA. Within this sample are around 120,000 distinct CDR3 sequences, with roughly two fifths of them counted one time only. The ten most abundant clones make up about two thirds of the sample. In light of the paper, this sample's treatment or condition label describes: in vitro stimulation with specific CMV peptide epitopes to enrich CMV-specific T cells.

Here is what the overall study found, with its caveats: In both this cohort and an independent cohort of some 350 donors, the cumulative frequency of public TCR beta family members distinguished carriers of CMV infection plus the relevant HLA type. In the ex vivo response, HLA-C-restricted CMV-specific TCR beta clonotypes were dominant, and in two of eight donors the single most frequent clonotype came from this HLA-C-restricted group.

About this clonotype itself: There is no known antigen for this receptor. No much larger clone exists at a distance of one base, and base qualities are not known.

The source material was CD8+ T cells from cultured PBMCs, sampled from culture after CMV antigen stimulation. The chain is made from TRBV6-1 and TRBJ1-5; the D gene cannot be named for sure. This sequence was found in a human donor in good health (CMV status not recorded). Some clones in this sample may be carry-over from other donors' samples. In nucleotide form, the sequence is TGTGCCAGCATCGGGGATTCGCTGTGGCCCCAGCATTTT. This is translated as CASIGDSLWPQHF.